This record covers a single T cell receptor beta chain. This clonotype was recorded many times. What this receptor recognizes is not known. Per-nucleotide qualities are absent, and no much larger clonotype sits a single base away. Library generation was performed with PCR. Sequencing instrument: Illumina HiSeq 2500. TCR library preparation used molecular barcoding, with unique molecular identifiers applied to normalize quantification of the TCRbeta repertoire. TCRdb reprocessed the public reads (quality trimming at Q25 with fastp, clone calling with MiXCR) and kept in-frame beta chains. Each CDR3 protein appears once, grouped with its most common genes and DNA. The sample records about 400,000 distinct CDR3 sequences, approximately 12% of which are singletons. Clones ranked in the top ten supply about 4.5% of the sample. This entry comes from a study of T-cell reconstitution after alpha-beta-depleted transplantation in children (dated by TCRdb to 2016 to 2017). Turning to the overall study: Using TCR repertoire profiling, the study quantitatively followed how T-cell immune reconstitution unfolded in children after TCRalphabeta/CD19-depleted allogeneic hematopoietic cell transplantation.

From the cysteine through the phenylalanine, the CDR3 covers 11 amino acids. This entry keeps only the CDR3 DNA: 33 bases, framed from base 1. Reading the germline V gene gives CDR1 SQVTM and CDR2 ANQGSEA. V gives up 8 bases and J gives up 4 bases, and the segment between their germline ends measures 10 bases. The receptor chain draws on TRBV29-1 and TRBJ2-3, with the identity of the D gene unclear. This TCR was recovered from a human donor who donated a stem cell graft to a child with Fanconi anemia. This material consisted of PBMCs, taken from the stem cell graft. The CDR3 region: CSLGWADTQYF. The DNA reads TGCAGCCTAGGCTGGGCAGATACGCAGTATTTT.